These T cell receptor beta chains were read from a single sample in a study of cytomegalovirus exposure and HLA in healthy donors. Only in-frame clones appear in the TCRdb table, and some are missing; sequencing was by immunoSEQ multiplex PCR. The data contain under 150,000 clones, 65% to 80% of them seen just once; the ten biggest clones take up approximately 1%. The sample taken for sequencing was PBMCs. The source of these receptors is a human donor in good health. CDR3s leave out the opening cysteine and the closing phenylalanine or tryptophan. The D gene is left open where the match is weak.

TRBV6-5 NA ASSVQGNTGELF
TRBV19 TRBD1 ASSTGGSNYGYT
TRBV10-3 TRBD1 ATMTGVDTGELF
TRBV6-5 NA ASRQEFSSEKLF
TRBV27 TRBD1 ASSDRTGDYEQY
TRBV27 TRBD1 ASSLYDRAGQPQH
TRBV27 TRBD2 ASSLVAGDTDTQY
TRBV7-9 TRBD1 ASSPRTGVASSYNSPLH
TRBV6-1 TRBD1 ASSQTGANTEAF
TRBV6-1 TRBD1 ASSAQGTGGNTIY
TRBV19 NA ASTLRERGNEQF
TRBV5-1 NA ASSLTGTEAF
TRBV2 NA ASRENDGQPQH
TRBV9 TRBD1 ASSGQGPYGYT
TRBV19 TRBD2 ASKPPGLANNEQF
TRBV7-2 NA ASSSSYSYEQY
TRBV27 NA ASSHGSLGGQPQH
TRBV7-9 NA SSSLWGDSITYEQY
TRBV4-1 TRBD2 ASSQTGGGGVETQY
TRBV19 NA ASRDHSGSGDTQY
TRBV7-3 NA ASNLGGEGGAF
TRBV5-6 TRBD1 ASVAEETGEHEQY
TRBV18 NA ASSPRGVYEQY
TRBV7-9 TRBD2 ASLPGGYNEQL
TRBV10-3 TRBD1 AISDGTARHAGNTIY
TRBV29-1 TRBD1 SGGTGASTDTQY
TRBV7-2 NA ASTQGLAKNIQY
TRBV15 NA ATAGGPRISNQPQH
TRBV19 TRBD1 ASSRTGSETQY
TRBV23-1 NA ASSIGGQPQH
TRBV5-1 NA ASRNRGRNEQY
TRBV14 TRBD1 ASSPGTGLTEAF
TRBV7-9 TRBD1 ASSLKGAGYGYT
TRBV6-5 TRBD1 ASRDRGQANTEAF
TRBV5-6 TRBD2 ASSNQLRGLVYETQY
TRBV10-3 NA ASSETQNNSPLH
TRBV5-6 NA ASSLVVLDYT
TRBV5-6 NA ASSPFRVETQY
TRBV7-9 TRBD1 ASSSGHRGNQPQH
TRBV19 NA ASSIDRSYGYT
TRBV5-8 NA ASSTSDWGLNQPQH
TRBV6-5 TRBD2 ASSYGAGGSDTQY